These 15 T cell receptor beta chains share one sample of origin, sequenced in a study of blood T cell repertoires in COVID-19. The table came from immunoSEQ multiplex PCR; TCRdb's copy has only in-frame clones and leaves some out. The data show approximately 180,000 clones, 80% to 90% seen once. Sequencing was done on a sample of peripheral blood. The receptors shown here come from a man in his sixties with acute or convalescent COVID-19.

This chain links TRBV12-3 or TRBV12-4 with TRBJ2-7; 10 nucleotides align to TRBD1. There are 13 residues in the CDR3. The junction had 7 bases not matched to a gene; V was cut back by 6 bases and J by 8 bases. Here the CDR3 reads CASRGQGRGKQYF. The DNA for the CDR3 is TGTGCCAGCAGGGGACAGGGGAGGGGTAAGCAGTACTTC.

The chain employs TRBV4-2 and TRBJ1-2; TRBD1 matches 11 bases. The CDR3 has 15 residues. V was clipped by 2 bases and J by 6 bases; unmatched bases: 5. Germline-derived CDR1 and CDR2 are LGHNA and YNFKEQ. The CDR3 is CASSQQAGQGDGYTF. The CDR3 coding sequence is TGTGCCAGCAGCCAACAAGCGGGACAGGGGGATGGCTACACCTTC.

This chain uses TRBV10-3 with TRBJ2-2, with 8 nucleotides matching TRBD1. The junction had 3 bases not matched to a gene; V was cut back by 0 bases and J by 6 bases. The CDR3 has 15 residues. CDR1 and CDR2 from the germline V gene are ENHRY and SYGVKD. The CDR3 spells CAISESGTGPGELFF. The CDR3 nucleotides read TGTGCCATCAGTGAGTCTGGGACAGGTCCCGGGGAGCTGTTTTTT.

This clone was seen once. This rearrangement joins TRBV2 to TRBJ1-1; D gene ambiguous. V lost 4 bases, J lost 4 bases, and 13 bases lay in between. Germline CDR1 reads SNHLY; CDR2 reads FYNNEI. The CDR3 has 14 residues. The CDR3 protein is CASSGPIRGTEAFF. The CDR3 nucleotides are TGTGCCAGCAGTGGTCCCATCCGGGGCACTGAAGCTTTCTTT. Full variable domain (rest looked up from reference TRBV2 and TRBJ1-1): EPEVTQTPSHQVTQMGQEVILRCVPISNHLYFYWYRQILGQKVEFLVSFYNNEISEKSEIFDDQFSVERPDGSNFTLKIRSTKLEDSAMYFCASSGPIRGTEAFFGQGTRLTVV.

This clone appeared a single time. The chain is built from TRBV19 and TRBJ2-3; D is ambiguous. Trimming removed 5 bases from V and 7 bases from J, with 13 bases in between. The CDR3 extends over 13 amino acids. Germline V CDR1 and CDR2: LNHDA, SQIVND (reference sequence). Written as DNA, the CDR3 is TGTGCCAGTAGTGCCGAGAGGATTAATACGCAGTATTTT. Its protein is CASSAERINTQYF. Looking up the rest from reference TRBV19 and TRBJ2-3 gives the full variable domain: DGGITQSPKYLFRKEGQNVTLSCEQNLNHDAMYWYRQDPGQGLRLIYYSQIVNDFQKGDIAEGYSVSREKKESFPLTVTSAQKNPTAFYLCASSAERINTQYFGPGTRLTVL.

CDR3 loop: CAWSGRSYEQYF. CDR3 DNA sequence: TGTGCCTGGAGTGGGAGGTCTTACGAGCAGTACTTC. V is TRBV30 and J is TRBJ2-7, with a weak D call TRBD2 (5 bases). V was pared by 1 base and J by 4 bases, with 8 bases between. Looked up from germline, CDR1 is GTSNPN and CDR2 is SVGIG (reference sequence). The length of the CDR3 is 12 residues.

The rearrangement uses TRBV5-1 and TRBJ1-1, with D unresolved. The CDR3 is made up of 13 amino acids. The ends were cut back, 1 base at V and 1 base at J, with 5 bases in the middle. Germline CDR1 and CDR2: SGHRS and YFSETQ. CDR3 coding DNA: TGCGCCAGCAGCTTGTACACGAACACTGAAGCTTTCTTT. Translating gives CASSLYTNTEAFF. Using reference TRBV5-1 and TRBJ1-1 for the parts outside the CDR3, the full variable domain is KAGVTQTPRYLIKTRGQQVTLSCSPISGHRSVSWYQQTPGQGLQFLFEYFSETQRNKGNFPGRFSGRQFSNSRSEMNVSTLELGDSALYLCASSLYTNTEAFFGQGTRLTVV.

V is TRBV5-1 and J is TRBJ1-4, with unresolved D. Trimming stripped 0 bases from V and 11 bases from J, with 20 bases between. CDR3 length: 16 amino acids. Per the germline V gene, CDR1 is SGHRS and CDR2 is YFSETQ. The CDR3 DNA sequence: TGCGCCAGCAGCTTGGCCGGGTGGTATGAACGGGAGAAACTGTTTTTT. As protein: CASSLAGWYEREKLFF. The full variable domain, its missing parts supplied by reference TRBV5-1 and TRBJ1-4, is KAGVTQTPRYLIKTRGQQVTLSCSPISGHRSVSWYQQTPGQGLQFLFEYFSETQRNKGNFPGRFSGRQFSNSRSEMNVSTLELGDSALYLCASSLAGWYEREKLFFGSGTQLSVL.

This clone was counted once. The chain employs TRBV27 and TRBJ1-1; D not certain. Deletions cut 5 bases from V and 6 bases from J, with 19 bases between. Germline lookup yields CDR1 MNHEY and CDR2 SMNVEV (reference sequence). This CDR3 is 15 amino acids long. The DNA of the CDR3 is TGTGCCAGCAGTCCGGTGGATAGGCCGGGAGCTGAAGCTTTCTTT. Translated: CASSPVDRPGAEAFF.

This clone was counted between two and nine times. V is TRBV7-3 and J is TRBJ1-2, with D possibly being TRBD1 (5 bases). The CDR3 extends over 15 amino acids. The germline V gene encodes CDR1 SGHTA and CDR2 FQGTGA. Trimming removed 6 bases from V and 2 bases from J, with 16 bases in between. The CDR3 reads CASSPSGGSNYGYTF. CDR3 bases: TGTGCCAGCAGTCCAAGCGGGGGATCAAACTATGGCTACACCTTC.

The chain is built from TRBV5-1 and TRBJ2-1, with a weak D call TRBD2 (6 bases). The CDR3 totals 16 residues. Germline lookup yields CDR1 SGHRS and CDR2 YFSETQ. The V and J ends lost 0 bases and 0 bases respectively, with 10 bases between them. In DNA form, the CDR3 reads TGCGCCAGCAGCTTGGCGGGACTCGTCTCCTACAATGAGCAGTTCTTC. Translating gives CASSLAGLVSYNEQFF.

About this clone itself: The junction does not match germline at one end; this may be a read error. The chain has TRBV7-7 and TRBJ2-1; tentative D call: TRBD2 (5 bases). This CDR3 spans 14 amino acids. CDR1 and CDR2 (germline): SSHAT, FNYEAQ (reference sequence). In DNA, the CDR3 is TGTGCTAGCAGCGTAGGGTTTCGGGGCAATGAGCAGTTCTTC. This sequence encodes CASSVGFRGNEQFF.

This chain uses TRBV5-4 with TRBJ2-1; 8 bases agree with TRBD2. The germline V gene encodes CDR1 SGHNT and CDR2 YYREEE (reference sequence). The length of the CDR3 is 15 residues. With 1 base clipped from V and 7 bases from J, the junction kept 7 bases outside the gene matches. CDR3 bases: TGTGCCAGCAGCTTGAGGGCGGGAGGAGATAATGAGCAGTTCTTC. It specifies CASSLRAGGDNEQFF.

The gene calls are TRBV2 and TRBJ1-2, with 8 bases aligning to TRBD1. In germline, CDR1 is SNHLY, CDR2 FYNNEI. After removal of 6 bases from V and 4 bases from J, the junction contained 4 bases not matched to a gene. This CDR3 is 13 amino acids long. The CDR3 sequence: CASRGQGGYGYTF. CDR3 in DNA: TGTGCCAGCAGAGGACAGGGAGGCTATGGCTACACCTTC.

The chain is built from TRBV3-1 (or the pseudogene TRBV3-2) and TRBJ2-7; 10 bases fit TRBD1. Germline V CDR1 and CDR2: LGHDT, YNNKEL (reference sequence). V gave up 5 bases and J gave up 2 bases; unmatched junction bases: 6. The CDR3 spans 15 residues. CDR3 DNA sequence: TGTGCCAGCAGCTCCGCCGGGACAGGGGCCTACGAGCAGTACTTC. Encoded protein: CASSSAGTGAYEQYF.